These 29 T cell receptor beta chains were sequenced from one sample in a study of regulatory T cells in long-lasting Graves disease. Described time point: newly diagnosed GD, antithyroid drugs for less than 3 months. Isolated PBMC RNA provided the starting material for the TCR library. According to the study, TCR beta libraries were built with iRepertoire HTBI primers and CDR3-region Arm-PCR. TCRdb reprocessed the multiplex PCR reads with MiXCR, giving one entry per CDR3 protein. The data contain 520,000 or so distinct CDR3 sequences, around 12% of them singletons. The sample also formed part of further work on T cells in Graves' hyperthyroidism and ophthalmopathy.

The sequences come from peripheral blood mononuclear cells (PBMCs), collected at new diagnosis, from a patient treated with antithyroid drugs. These receptors were collected from a woman in her 30s with Graves disease.

There are many counts of this clonotype. This rearrangement joins TRBV6-1 to TRBJ1-6; 7 nucleotides match TRBD1. This CDR3 has 14 amino acids. V lost 3 bases to trimming and J lost 9 bases; unmatched junction nucleotides: 5. Germline V gives CDR1 MNHNS, CDR2 SASEGT. Here the CDR3 reads CASSEAGGFSPLHF. In nucleotides, the CDR3 is TGTGCCAGCAGTGAGGCAGGGGGATTTTCACCCCTCCACTTT.

This clonotype was observed at least ten times. The chain employs TRBV20-1 and TRBJ1-1, with D unresolved. The CDR3 consists of 13 residues. CDR1 and CDR2 from the germline V gene are DFQATT and SNEGSKA (reference sequence). Trimming took 7 bases from V and 5 from J, leaving 17 bases between them. CDR3 sequence reads: CSVGDGWWTEAFF. In DNA form, the CDR3 reads TGCAGTGTTGGCGACGGCTGGTGGACTGAAGCTTTCTTT.

This clonotype was found many times. This sequence joins TRBV10-3 and TRBJ2-7; D unclear. The germline gives CDR1 ENHRY, CDR2 SYGVKD. Between the trimmed V and J ends, which lost 10 bases and 4 bases, there was a span of 14 bases. The CDR3 is made up of 12 amino acids. CDR3 protein: CATHSNSYEQYF. CDR3 nucleotides: TGTGCCACCCACAGTAATTCTTACGAGCAGTACTTC.

This clonotype appeared many times. The rearrangement uses TRBV2 and TRBJ2-1; 7 nucleotides align to TRBD2. This CDR3 region has 16 residues. V lost 2 bases, J lost 7 bases, and 11 bases stayed unmatched. The germline V gene encodes CDR1 SNHLY and CDR2 FYNNEI. The CDR3 DNA reads as TGTGCCAGCAGTGAACCCACCGGACTAGGGTCGAATGAGCAGTTCTTC. Amino acids: CASSEPTGLGSNEQFF. The full variable domain, its missing parts supplied by reference TRBV2 and TRBJ2-1, is EPEVTQTPSHQVTQMGQEVILRCVPISNHLYFYWYRQILGQKVEFLVSFYNNEISEKSEIFDDQFSVERPDGSNFTLKIRSTKLEDSAMYFCASSEPTGLGSNEQFFGPGTRLTVL.

This clonotype occurred a few times. The V and J genes are TRBV4-1 and TRBJ2-5; 7 nucleotides match TRBD1. Per the germline V gene, CDR1 is MGHRA and CDR2 is YSYEKL. Trimming cost V 0 bases and J 4 bases; bases outside gene matches: 8. This CDR3 contains 16 residues. The CDR3 DNA is TGCGCCAGCAGCCAAGAACTACGGACAGGCGGAGAGACCCAGTACTTC. This codes for CASSQELRTGGETQYF.

This clonotype was detected many times. The chain uses TRBV12-3 or TRBV12-4 and TRBJ2-7, with 8 nucleotides matching TRBD1. The ends lost 5 bases at V and 1 base at J; junction bases unmatched: 7. This CDR3 region has 15 residues. CDR3 sequence reads: CASSDPGQVSYEQYF. Written as DNA, the CDR3 is TGTGCCAGCAGTGATCCGGGACAGGTGTCCTACGAGCAGTACTTC.

This clonotype showed up just a few times. The chain combines TRBV9 with TRBJ2-2; 9 bases are shared with TRBD2. Looked up from germline, CDR1 is SGDLS and CDR2 is YYNGEE. The V and J ends lost 2 bases and 5 bases, in that order; junction bases with no gene match: 13. CDR3 length: 18 amino acids. This chain's CDR3 is CASSVPAGGGARTGELFF. CDR3 bases: TGTGCCAGCAGCGTCCCGGCGGGGGGGGGCGCGCGGACCGGGGAGCTGTTTTTT.

The V gene is TRBV19, the J gene TRBJ1-5, with D unclear. The CDR3 has 15 amino acids. The V gene's germline CDR1 is LNHDA and CDR2 SQIVND (reference sequence). V was pared by 7 bases and J by 4 bases, with 17 bases between. The CDR3 coding sequence is TGTGCCAGTAAATCCTCCCGAGGAGGTAATCAGCCCCAGCATTTT. The encoded protein is CASKSSRGGNQPQHF.

This clonotype was counted between two and nine times. This chain joins TRBV20-1 and TRBJ2-7; 8 positions agree with TRBD2. This CDR3 region has 15 residues. V lost 3 bases to trimming and J lost 3 bases; unmatched junction nucleotides: 10. Per the germline V gene, CDR1 is DFQATT and CDR2 is SNEGSKA (reference sequence). The CDR3 loop reads CSASAFASGYYEQYF. In DNA, the CDR3 is TGCAGTGCTAGCGCTTTTGCTAGCGGGTACTACGAGCAGTACTTC.

A remark on this clonotype: A clone one base away is much larger, so this may be a read error. The chain carries TRBV12-5 and TRBJ1-3, with D uncertain. Germline CDR1 LGHNT, CDR2 FRNRAP. The length of the CDR3 is 13 residues. The CDR3 sequence is CASGSGEGNAIYF. The CDR3 DNA follows: TGTGCTAGTGGTTCCGGGGAGGGAAACGCCATATATTTT.

Many counts were recorded for this clonotype. The genes are TRBV28 and TRBJ2-7; 8 bases are shared with TRBD1. This CDR3 spans 15 amino acids. Germline CDR1 is MDHEN and CDR2 is SYDVKM. V shed 2 bases and J 3 bases; nucleotides not matched to a gene: 6. The CDR3 bases are TGTGCCAGCAGTTTAAGTTCCACAGGGGGCTACGAGCAGTACTTC. This encodes CASSLSSTGGYEQYF.

This clonotype has just a few counts. The V and J genes are TRBV16 and TRBJ2-1; D is possibly TRBD1 (5 bases). The CDR3 runs 14 residues. Germline V lookup: CDR1 KGHSY, CDR2 FQNENV. Trimming took 4 bases from V and 5 from J, leaving 12 bases between them. CDR3 DNA: TGTGCCAGCAGCCCGACAGTAGGGAACAATGAGCAGTTCTTC. Translation: CASSPTVGNNEQFF.

This sequence joins TRBV15 and TRBJ1-2; D unresolved. CDR3 length: 16 residues. Germline assignment: CDR1 LNHNV and CDR2 YYDKDF (reference sequence). Trimming took 3 bases from V and 3 from J, leaving 17 bases between them. CDR3 coding DNA: TGTGCCACCAGCAGGTCCTTCCAGGAGCCCCACTATGGCTACACCTTC. Residues: CATSRSFQEPHYGYTF.

This clonotype was counted many times. The chain has TRBV30 and TRBJ1-4; D is unresolved. Trimming removed 0 bases from V and 8 bases from J, with 4 bases in between. CDR1 is GTSNPN, CDR2 SVGIG, per germline (reference sequence). The CDR3 is 11 residues long. The CDR3 DNA is TGTGCCTGGAGTGTACTAGAAAAACTGTTTTTT. Its protein is CAWSVLEKLFF. Together with reference TRBV30 and TRBJ1-4, the CDR3 gives the full variable domain: SQTIHQWPATLVQPVGSPLSLECTVEGTSNPNLYWYRQAAGRGLQLLFYSVGIGQISSEVPQNLSASRPQDRQFILSSKKLLLSDSGFYLCAWSVLEKLFFGSGTQLSVL.

This clonotype was detected ten times or more. The gene calls are TRBV10-3 and TRBJ2-2; TRBD1 might be the D (5 bases). The germline gives CDR1 ENHRY, CDR2 SYGVKD. The CDR3 spans 12 residues. Trimming left V 7 bases short and J 6 bases short, with 9 bases between. The CDR3 nucleotides read TGTGCCATCAACCCAGGGTCCGGGGAGCTGTTTTTT. This translates into CAINPGSGELFF.

In this sample, this clonotype turned up many times. The V gene is TRBV20-1, the J gene TRBJ2-7; D unclear. Germline loops: CDR1 DFQATT, CDR2 SNEGSKA (reference sequence). The CDR3 loop spans 14 amino acids. V was pared by 3 bases and J by 4 bases, with 16 bases between. CDR3 residues: CSASAGRGSYEQYF. The CDR3 DNA is TGCAGTGCTAGTGCCGGAAGAGGTTCGTACGAGCAGTACTTC.

This clonotype was picked up many times. This chain links TRBV9 with TRBJ1-2, with 11 bases matching TRBD1. The CDR3 is 16 residues long. The germline V gene has CDR1 SGDLS and CDR2 YYNGEE. The junction had 11 bases not matched to a gene; V was cut back by 3 bases and J by 7 bases. In DNA form, the CDR3 reads TGTGCCAGCAGCGCCATAACCGGGACAGGGGGGTTTGGCTACACCTTC. Residues: CASSAITGTGGFGYTF.

For this clonotype: This sequence may be a read error, since a much larger clone differs from it by one base. J is TRBJ2-1 and V is TRBV5-1; perhaps TRBD1 as D (5 bases). The ends were cut back, 4 bases at V and 8 bases at J, with 16 bases in the middle. Germline CDR1 is SGHRS and CDR2 is YFSETQ. CDR3 size: 14 residues. CDR3 nucleotides: TGCGCCAGCAGCCCATTGACAGTTTTGGATGAGCAGTTCTTC. This translates into CASSPLTVLDEQFF.

This clonotype appeared many times. The chain carries TRBV2 and TRBJ2-7; D possibly corresponds to TRBD1 (5 bases). Germline lookup yields CDR1 SNHLY and CDR2 FYNNEI. V was trimmed by 2 bases and J by 7 bases, leaving 15 bases between them. The CDR3 length is 14 residues. The CDR3 region is CASSEIGSKGEQYF. The CDR3 DNA reads as TGTGCCAGCAGTGAAATTGGTTCAAAGGGGGAGCAGTACTTC. The entire variable domain, with the rest obtained from reference TRBV2 and TRBJ2-7, is as follows: EPEVTQTPSHQVTQMGQEVILRCVPISNHLYFYWYRQILGQKVEFLVSFYNNEISEKSEIFDDQFSVERPDGSNFTLKIRSTKLEDSAMYFCASSEIGSKGEQYFGPGTRLTVT.

This clonotype showed up many times. The V call is TRBV27, the J call TRBJ1-5; the D is unclear. V was shortened by 8 bases and J by 0 bases, with 14 bases between the two germline ends. The germline V gene encodes CDR1 MNHEY and CDR2 SMNVEV (reference sequence). The CDR3 contains 15 residues. CDR3 sequence (DNA): TGTGCCAGCGTCCCCCTAGCGGGTAGCAATCAGCCCCAGCATTTT. It yields the protein CASVPLAGSNQPQHF.

This clonotype was seen many times. The chain joins TRBV11-2 to TRBJ1-2; D is unclear. Germline-derived CDR1 and CDR2 are SGHAT and FQNNGV. Deletions cut 1 base from V and 2 bases from J, with 11 bases between. The CDR3 runs to 15 residues. CDR3 DNA: TGTGCCAGCAGCTTAGGTTTATCCGCCAACTATGGCTACACCTTC. Translated: CASSLGLSANYGYTF. Using reference TRBV11-2 and TRBJ1-2 for the parts outside the CDR3, the full variable domain is EAGVAQSPRYKIIEKRQSVAFWCNPISGHATLYWYQQILGQGPKLLIQFQNNGVVDDSQLPKDRFSAERLKGVDSTLKIQPAKLEDSAVYLCASSLGLSANYGYTFGSGTRLTVV.

This clonotype was detected many times. The J gene is TRBJ2-7, the V gene TRBV7-2; 11 positions match TRBD2. The CDR3 is 15 residues long. Germline V CDR1 and CDR2: SGHTA, FQGNSA. The ends lost 1 base at V and 7 bases at J; junction bases unmatched: 6. The CDR3 region has the DNA TGTGCCAGCAGCTTAGACCGGACTAGCGGGCGAGAGCAGTACTTC. The encoded protein is CASSLDRTSGREQYF.

In this sample, this clonotype turned up many times. The chain employs TRBV6-2 or TRBV6-3 and TRBJ2-1; 9 positions match TRBD2. V lost 4 bases and J lost 7; bases outside the gene matches: 8. The CDR3 is 15 residues long. Germline V gene lookup returns CDR1 MNHEY and CDR2 SVGEGT. CDR3 sequence reads: CASSSNSGSWNEQFF. CDR3 DNA: TGTGCCAGCAGTTCCAATAGCGGGAGTTGGAATGAGCAGTTCTTC.

This clonotype was seen repeatedly, ten times or more. This sequence joins TRBV5-1 and TRBJ1-1; tentatively, D is TRBD1 (5 bases). Trimming cost V 6 bases and J 4 bases, with 13 bases left between them. Germline loops: CDR1 SGHRS, CDR2 YFSETQ. The length of the CDR3 is 13 residues. CDR3 DNA sequence: TGCGCCAGCACCCTGGCCGGGGGCACTGAAGCTTTCTTT. Its protein is CASTLAGGTEAFF.

The sample holds many counts of this clonotype. The V call is TRBV7-2, the J call TRBJ2-1, with D possibly matching TRBD1 (6 bases). CDR1 is SGHTA, CDR2 FQGNSA, per germline. The CDR3 totals 13 residues. Trimming shortened V by 6 bases and J by 10 bases, and 16 bases separated the two germline ends. The CDR3 region has the DNA TGTGCCAGCAGTAGTTACAGGGTGGGAGAGCAGTTCTTC. This encodes CASSSYRVGEQFF.

This clonotype occurred many times. The V gene is TRBV6-1, the J gene TRBJ1-2, with a possible D match to TRBD1 (5 bases). The CDR3 consists of 16 residues. Trimming left V 3 bases short and J 5 bases short, with 19 bases between. Germline CDR1 and CDR2: MNHNS and SASEGT. The CDR3, as DNA: TGTGCCAGCAGTGAGGGACTCAGGACAAGACAGTATGGCTACACCTTC. Translating gives CASSEGLRTRQYGYTF.

This clonotype was counted ten times or more. This chain uses TRBV6-2 or TRBV6-3 with TRBJ1-1; no clear D. The CDR3 loop spans 15 amino acids. Trimming pared 2 bases from V and 6 bases from J, leaving 16 bases between. From germline, CDR1 is MNHEY and CDR2 SVGEGT. The CDR3 here is CASSYGMTSPAEAFF. The DNA of the CDR3 is TGTGCCAGCAGTTACGGAATGACTTCCCCCGCTGAAGCTTTCTTT.

The rearrangement uses TRBV28 and TRBJ1-5; D uncertain. This CDR3 is 15 amino acids long. The ends were cut back, 6 bases at V and 0 bases at J, with 12 bases in the middle. CDR1 is MDHEN and CDR2 is SYDVKM in the germline V gene. Written as DNA, the CDR3 is TGTGCCAGCAGACCCTACGGTTATAGCAATCAGCCCCAGCATTTT. This codes for CASRPYGYSNQPQHF.

The V gene is TRBV12-3 or TRBV12-4, the J gene TRBJ2-2; 11 nucleotides line up with TRBD1. Trimming removed 5 bases from V and 5 bases from J; junction bases left unmatched: 7. The CDR3 has 16 amino acids. The DNA of the CDR3 is TGTGCCAGCAGTATCGGACAGGGGGCACGAACCGGGGAGCTGTTTTTT. This encodes CASSIGQGARTGELFF.